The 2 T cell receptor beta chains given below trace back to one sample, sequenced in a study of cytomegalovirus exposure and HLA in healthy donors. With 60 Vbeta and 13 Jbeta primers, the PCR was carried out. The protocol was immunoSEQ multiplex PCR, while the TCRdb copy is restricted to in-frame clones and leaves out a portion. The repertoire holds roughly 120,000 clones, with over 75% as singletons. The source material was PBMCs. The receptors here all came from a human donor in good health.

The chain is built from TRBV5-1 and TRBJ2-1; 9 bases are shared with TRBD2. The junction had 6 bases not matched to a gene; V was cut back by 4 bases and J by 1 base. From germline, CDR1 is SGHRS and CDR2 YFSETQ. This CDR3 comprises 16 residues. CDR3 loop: CASSGLAGDSYNEQFF. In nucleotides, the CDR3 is TGCGCCAGCAGCGGATTAGCGGGAGATTCCTACAATGAGCAGTTCTTC.

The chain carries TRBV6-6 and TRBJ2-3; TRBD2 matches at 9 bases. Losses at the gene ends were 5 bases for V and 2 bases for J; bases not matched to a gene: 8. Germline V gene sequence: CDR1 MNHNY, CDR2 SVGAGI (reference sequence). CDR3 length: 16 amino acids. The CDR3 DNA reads TGTGCCAGCAGTCGATTTAGCGGGAGCGACACAGATACGCAGTATTTT. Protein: CASSRFSGSDTDTQYF.